The clone carrying this T cell receptor beta chain was seen a handful of times. Antigen unknown. These data originate in a study of esophageal squamous cell carcinoma under preoperative chemotherapy. V was clipped by 6 bases and J by 2 bases, with 14 bases between them. The CDR3 has 16 amino acids. The study's findings and limits: Peripheral T cells showed a significant TCR diversity increase after chemotherapy, unlike tumor-infiltrating lymphocytes.

TCRdb ran MiXCR on the PCR reads and lists one entry per CDR3 protein. The sample holds several thousand distinct CDR3 sequences, approximately 31% seen once. Time point in this sample: before preoperative PTX-NDP chemotherapy. Sampling took place from a patient given preoperative chemotherapy. The TCR sequence derives from a human donor with esophageal squamous cell carcinoma. The donor label of this sample is uncertain. This chain uses TRBV12-3 or TRBV12-4 with TRBJ2-6; D uncertain. CDR3 residues: CASSLSLPPGANVLTF. The CDR3 DNA reads as TGTGCCAGCAGCTTGTCTCTTCCCCCTGGGGCCAACGTCCTGACTTTC.